Shown below are 30 T cell receptor beta chains from a single sample sequenced in a study of OX40 agonist ivuxolimab in advanced cancers. Sequencing was performed with immunoSEQ multiplex PCR; in TCRdb, only in-frame clones are kept and a portion is missing. The table shows 51,000 or so clones, with more than 65% occurring only once. The material sequenced was CD4+ or CD8+ T cells sorted from blood, taken in a trial of the OX40 agonist ivuxolimab. The origin of the receptors is an adult with an advanced solid tumor such as melanoma, head and neck, liver or kidney cancer.

The sample holds one count of this clone. V gene TRBV7-2 combines with J gene TRBJ2-5; D is ambiguous. Germline CDR1 reads SGHTA; CDR2 reads FQGNSA. The CDR3 sequence is 13 residues long. The ends were cut back, 4 bases at V and 6 bases at J, with 12 bases in the middle. CDR3 DNA: TGTGCCAGCAGCTCCCAGGAATTGCAGACCCAGTACTTC. Protein: CASSSQELQTQYF.

The gene calls are TRBV11-2 and TRBJ2-7; D is ambiguous. V shed 3 bases and J shed 5 bases, with 11 bases lying between them. Germline lookup yields CDR1 SGHAT and CDR2 FQNNGV. The length of the CDR3 is 13 residues. CDR3 in amino acids: CASSLAPQDEQYF. As DNA, the CDR3 is TGTGCCAGCAGCTTGGCGCCACAAGACGAGCAGTACTTC.

Regarding this clone: Other DNA sequences in the sample encode the same CDR3. The chain uses TRBV18 and TRBJ2-1; 11 nucleotides line up with TRBD2. The CDR3 is 15 amino acids. Losses at the gene ends were 6 bases for V and 5 bases for J; bases not matched to a gene: 6. Looked up from germline, CDR1 is KGHSH and CDR2 is LQKENI. For the CDR3, the DNA is TGTGCCAGCTCCCCCGGGACTAGCGGTAACAATGAGCAGTTCTTC. Protein: CASSPGTSGNNEQFF. The full variable domain, its missing parts supplied by reference TRBV18 and TRBJ2-1, is NAGVMQNPRHLVRRRGQEARLRCSPMKGHSHVYWYRQLPEEGLKFMVYLQKENIIDESGMPKERFSAEFPKEGPSILRIQQVVRGDSAAYFCASSPGTSGNNEQFFGPGTRLTVL.

The chain is built from TRBV21-1 and TRBJ2-3; TRBD2 is the table's D call, not checked against the DNA. TRBV21-1 represents a pseudogene. The CDR3 has 20 residues. The chain's CDR3 is CASSKVLLERVPFVSDTQYF. CDR3 bases: TGTGCCAGCAGCAAAGTTCTCCTGGAGCGAGTTCCCTTTGTTTCAGATACGCAGTATTTT.

The rearrangement links TRBV7-3 to TRBJ2-5; 9 bases are shared with TRBD2. J gave up 9 bases and V 2 bases, and 4 bases lay outside the gene matches. Per germline, CDR1 SGHTA and CDR2 FQGTGA. This CDR3 region has 13 residues. CDR3 DNA: TGTGCCAGCAGCTTAGGACTAGCGAAGGCCCAGTACTTC. This translates into CASSLGLAKAQYF.

The rearrangement links TRBV7-2 to TRBJ1-4; D gene ambiguous. Deletions cut 2 bases from V and 7 bases from J, with 8 bases between. This CDR3 has 13 residues. The germline CDR1 and CDR2 sequences are SGHTA and FQGNSA. For the CDR3, the DNA is TGTGCCAGCAGCTTACACCCTTTTGAAAAACTGTTTTTT. Protein sequence: CASSLHPFEKLFF.

The J gene is TRBJ1-6, the V gene TRBV28; D perhaps matches TRBD1 (6 bases). The length of the CDR3 is 12 residues. Trimming took 7 bases from V and 13 from J, leaving 14 bases between them. Germline lookup yields CDR1 MDHEN and CDR2 SYDVKM. CDR3 sequence: CASTGEWSPLHF. CDR3 DNA sequence: TGTGCCAGCACAGGGGAATGGTCCCCCCTCCACTTT.

The rearrangement uses TRBV9 and TRBJ1-2, with D hard to call. The CDR3 is 13 residues long. Germline CDR1 reads SGDLS; CDR2 reads YYNGEE. Trimming left V 1 base short and J 8 bases short, with 12 bases between. CDR3 sequence (DNA): TGTGCCAGCAGCGTATATGGAGTTGAGGGCTACACCTTC. Translation: CASSVYGVEGYTF.

The chain joins TRBV19 to TRBJ2-7, with 8 bases fitting TRBD2. The CDR3 consists of 13 residues. With 3 bases clipped from V and 9 bases from J, the junction kept 7 bases outside the gene matches. Germline-derived CDR1 and CDR2 are LNHDA and SQIVND (reference sequence). The CDR3 spells CASSMSGGWVQYF. DNA of the CDR3: TGTGCCAGTAGTATGAGCGGGGGCTGGGTGCAGTACTTC. The variable domain in full, completed from reference TRBV19 and TRBJ2-7, reads DGGITQSPKYLFRKEGQNVTLSCEQNLNHDAMYWYRQDPGQGLRLIYYSQIVNDFQKGDIAEGYSVSREKKESFPLTVTSAQKNPTAFYLCASSMSGGWVQYFGPGTRLTVT.

The chain couples TRBV7-3 to TRBJ1-6, with 7 bases fitting TRBD1. Germline V gene lookup returns CDR1 SGHTA and CDR2 FQGTGA. The CDR3 is made up of 14 amino acids. J lost 13 bases, V lost 1 base, and 7 bases had no gene match. The CDR3 spells CASSLNAGGDPLHF. For the CDR3, the DNA is TGTGCCAGCAGCTTAAACGCAGGGGGGGATCCCCTCCACTTT.

V usage is TRBV7-7 and J usage is TRBJ2-5; D gene ambiguous. The germline V gene has CDR1 SSHAT and CDR2 FNYEAQ (reference sequence). V was shortened by 2 bases and J by 5 bases, with 9 bases between the two germline ends. The CDR3 sequence is 13 residues long. The CDR3 loop is CASSLTSWETQYF. The CDR3 DNA is TGTGCCAGCAGCTTAACGAGTTGGGAGACCCAGTACTTC.

J is TRBJ1-5 and V is TRBV5-5; 7 bases match TRBD1. The CDR3 spans 17 residues. The V gene end was trimmed by 3 bases and the J gene end by 0 bases; junction bases not matched to a gene: 9. Germline V gene data show CDR1 as SGHKS and CDR2 as YYEKEE (reference sequence). The CDR3 loop is CASSYLQGEYSNQPQHF. In DNA form, the CDR3 reads TGTGCCAGCAGCTACCTGCAGGGGGAGTATAGCAATCAGCCCCAGCATTTT. Together with reference TRBV5-5 and TRBJ1-5, the CDR3 gives the full variable domain: DAGVTQSPTHLIKTRGQQVTLRCSPISGHKSVSWYQQVLGQGPQFIFQYYEKEERGRGNFPDRFSARQFPNYSSELNVNALLLGDSALYLCASSYLQGEYSNQPQHFGDGTRLSIL.

V gene TRBV11-2 combines with J gene TRBJ2-1; D call uncertain. There are 13 residues in the CDR3. V gave up 3 bases and J gave up 7 bases, with 10 bases separating them. The germline V gene encodes CDR1 SGHAT and CDR2 FQNNGV. As DNA, the CDR3 is TGTGCCAGCAGCTTTGCCCCACGAAATGAGCAGTTCTTC. Translated, it gives CASSFAPRNEQFF.

The chain combines TRBV7-2 with TRBJ1-1, with D possibly being TRBD1 (6 bases). Trimming cost V 5 bases and J 6 bases, with 19 bases left between them. Germline CDR1 is SGHTA and CDR2 is FQGNSA. This CDR3 contains 15 residues. CDR3 DNA sequence: TGTGCCAGCAGCCCTTCACAGGGAATAATCGCTGAAGCTTTCTTT. As protein: CASSPSQGIIAEAFF.

The chain joins TRBV6-1 to TRBJ2-2, with 9 bases that match TRBD1. The ends lost 7 bases at V and 7 bases at J; junction bases unmatched: 7. The CDR3 is made up of 14 amino acids. Per germline, CDR1 MNHNS and CDR2 SASEGT. CDR3 DNA sequence: TGTGCCAGCATATCGGGACAGGGCCACGGGGAGCTGTTTTTT. As protein: CASISGQGHGELFF.

The V gene is TRBV5-5, the J gene TRBJ2-7; 8 bases are a match to TRBD1. This CDR3 contains 15 residues. From germline, CDR1 is SGHKS and CDR2 YYEKEE (reference sequence). V was pared by 4 bases and J by 4 bases, with 10 bases of the junction left unmatched. In DNA form, the CDR3 reads TGTGCCAGCAGCCTTATTGCAGGGGGCTCTTACGAGCAGTACTTC. It specifies CASSLIAGGSYEQYF.

This clone has just one count. The V call is TRBV6-5, the J call TRBJ1-3, with unresolved D. Deletions cut 2 bases from V and 0 bases from J, with 11 bases between. This CDR3 contains 16 residues. In germline, CDR1 is MNHEY, CDR2 SVGAGI. CDR3 amino acids: CASSYSQTPSGNTIYF. CDR3 sequence (DNA): TGTGCCAGCAGTTACAGCCAGACCCCCTCTGGAAACACCATATATTTT.

The V gene is TRBV9, the J gene TRBJ2-4; TRBD2 might be the D (6 bases). The V gene lost 0 bases and the J gene lost 1 base, with 11 bases spanning the gap. CDR3 length equals 16 residues. Germline V gene sequence: CDR1 SGDLS, CDR2 YYNGEE. DNA for the CDR3: TGTGCCAGCAGCGTAGGGGGGGATCCGGCCAAAAACATTCAGTACTTC. Its translation is CASSVGGDPAKNIQYF.

This chain uses TRBV7-9 with TRBJ1-4; D gene unclear. Per germline, CDR1 SEHNR and CDR2 FQNEAQ (reference sequence). V lost 0 bases and J 4 bases, leaving 0 bases between the germline ends. The CDR3 consists of 12 residues. CDR3 coding DNA: TGTGCCAGCAGCTTAGCTAATGAAAAACTGTTTTTT. It translates to CASSLANEKLFF. Full variable domain (outside the CDR3, taken from reference TRBV7-9 and TRBJ1-4): DTGVSQNPRHKITKRGQNVTFRCDPISEHNRLYWYRQTLGQGPEFLTYFQNEAQLEKSRLLSDRFSAERPKGSFSTLEIQRTEQGDSAMYLCASSLANEKLFFGSGTQLSVL.

This chain links TRBV1 with TRBJ2-3; TRBD1, the table's D call, was not compared with the DNA. TRBV1 is flagged as a pseudogene. This CDR3 region has 16 residues. CDR3 DNA sequence: TGCACCAGCAGCCAGTCAGGGGGAGAGGGGCCAGATACGCAGTATTTT. Amino acid sequence: CTSSQSGGEGPDTQYF.

This chain joins TRBV11-2 and TRBJ2-5; D may be TRBD1 (5 bases). Per germline, CDR1 SGHAT and CDR2 FQNNGV. With 6 bases removed from V and 2 bases from J, the gap between germline ends came to 10 bases. The CDR3 contains 13 residues. CDR3 sequence reads: CASSPGNQETQYF. The CDR3 DNA sequence: TGTGCCAGCAGTCCAGGGAATCAAGAGACCCAGTACTTC.

J is TRBJ2-7 and V is TRBV27, with TRBD2 matching over 8 bases. In germline, CDR1 is MNHEY, CDR2 SMNVEV (reference sequence). V gave up 5 bases and J gave up 7 bases; unmatched junction bases: 16. The CDR3 spans 16 residues. CDR3 sequence: CASSLLSSGNPGEQYF. For the CDR3, the DNA is TGTGCCAGCAGTCTCCTTAGTAGCGGGAATCCGGGAGAGCAGTACTTC.

The chain is built from TRBV28 and TRBJ2-1; D might be TRBD1 (5 bases). Deletions cut 4 bases from V and 7 bases from J, with 17 bases between. The CDR3 consists of 15 residues. Germline V gene data show CDR1 as MDHEN and CDR2 as SYDVKM. CDR3 in DNA: TGTGCCAGCAGTTCACATGACAGAGGTAATAATGAGCAGTTCTTC. Its protein product is CASSSHDRGNNEQFF.

This clone has a handful of counts. The chain is built from TRBV4-2 and TRBJ1-4; D gene uncertain. Between the trimmed V and J ends, which lost 3 bases and 0 bases, there was a span of 5 bases. The CDR3 covers 14 residues. Germline V gives CDR1 LGHNA, CDR2 YNFKEQ. The CDR3 loop is CASSHGTTNEKLFF. DNA for the CDR3: TGTGCCAGCAGCCACGGGACAACTAATGAAAAACTGTTTTTT.

V gene TRBV7-3 combines with J gene TRBJ1-1, with unresolved D. CDR3 length: 13 amino acids. The germline V gene has CDR1 SGHTA and CDR2 FQGTGA. Trimming took off 1 base at V and 6 bases at J, with 9 bases between the two ends. This CDR3 reads CASSLSYGSEAFF. The CDR3 region has the DNA TGTGCCAGCAGCTTAAGTTACGGGTCTGAAGCTTTCTTT.

The V and J genes are TRBV5-4 and TRBJ2-1; 12 bases match TRBD2. Germline CDR1 is SGHNT and CDR2 is YYREEE (reference sequence). V lost 0 bases, J lost 7 bases, and 8 bases stayed unmatched. CDR3 size: 17 residues. DNA of the CDR3: TGTGCCAGCAGCTTGGCCGGCAGGACTAGCGGGAATAATGAGCAGTTCTTC. It encodes CASSLAGRTSGNNEQFF. The full variable domain, completed using reference TRBV5-4 and TRBJ2-1, is ETGVTQSPTHLIKTRGQQVTLRCSSQSGHNTVSWYQQALGQGPQFIFQYYREEENGRGNFPPRFSGLQFPNYSSELNVNALELDDSALYLCASSLAGRTSGNNEQFFGPGTRLTVL.

V and J are TRBV7-2 and TRBJ2-7, with 7 bases that match TRBD2. The J segment lost 7 bases and the V segment lost 5 bases, leaving 8 bases of the junction unmatched. This CDR3 is built from 13 residues. In germline, CDR1 is SGHTA, CDR2 FQGNSA. CDR3 coding DNA: TGTGCCAGCAGCCTGGCGGGGGTTAGGGAGCAGTACTTC. It codes for CASSLAGVREQYF.

This rearrangement joins TRBV4-2 to TRBJ1-1; 7 positions match TRBD1. CDR3 length: 14 amino acids. The V and J ends lost 5 bases and 2 bases, in that order; junction bases with no gene match: 5. Germline V CDR1 and CDR2: LGHNA, YNFKEQ. The CDR3 reads CASSATGVNTEAFF. The CDR3 DNA sequence: TGTGCCAGCAGCGCCACAGGGGTAAACACTGAAGCTTTCTTT.

This clone came up a few times. Here the CDR3 reads CASSGTTGKHSPLHF. As DNA, the CDR3 is TGTGCCAGCAGCGGTACTACAGGGAAGCACTCACCCCTCCACTTT. The chain links TRBV7-2 to TRBJ1-6, with D maybe TRBD1 (6 bases). The germline gives CDR1 SGHTA, CDR2 FQGNSA. Trimming pared 5 bases from V and 10 bases from J, leaving 18 bases between. The CDR3 has 15 residues.

The chain uses TRBV6-1 and TRBJ1-5; D not certain. The CDR3 length is 16 residues. V lost 2 bases and J 0 bases, leaving 11 bases between the germline ends. Germline-derived CDR1 and CDR2 are MNHNS and SASEGT. CDR3 loop: CASSEQWTDSNQPQHF. CDR3 DNA sequence: TGTGCCAGCAGTGAACAGTGGACCGATAGCAATCAGCCCCAGCATTTT.